Below are 18 T cell receptor beta chains sequenced from a single sample in a study of T cells after posttransplantation cyclophosphamide. The table came from immunoSEQ multiplex PCR; TCRdb's copy has only in-frame clones and leaves some out. The sample shows tens of thousands of clones, none of them appearing just once. Sequencing used PBMCs. These receptors all come from a woman aged 60-75 years in good health, CMV-negative, and a related stem cell transplant donor.

This clone has ten or more counts. The chain links TRBV6-1 to TRBJ1-5; TRBD1 agrees at 10 bases. Per the germline V gene, CDR1 is MNHNS and CDR2 is SASEGT. The CDR3 sequence is 18 residues long. Germline trimming cut 3 bases from V and 6 bases from J; bases unmatched to any gene: 14. The CDR3 DNA reads as TGTGCCAGCAGTGACGGGACAGGGGCCCAAATTAGGGTTCAGCCCCAGCATTTT. This gives the protein CASSDGTGAQIRVQPQHF.

The sample holds many counts of this clone. This rearrangement joins TRBV7-3 to TRBJ2-2, with TRBD2 matching 8 bases. Germline CDR1 and CDR2: SGHTA and FQGTGA. The V segment lost 5 bases and the J segment 6 bases; nucleotides outside the gene matches: 20. The CDR3 has 19 residues. CDR3 in DNA: TGTGCCAGCAGCCCTGGCCCCCAGGGTGGGACTAGAGGCGCCGGGGAGCTGTTTTTT. It translates to CASSPGPQGGTRGAGELFF.

The chain has TRBV4-2 and TRBJ2-2; no clear D gene. The germline V gene has CDR1 LGHNA and CDR2 YNFKEQ. CDR3 length: 13 amino acids. V was trimmed by 3 bases and J by 6 bases, leaving 8 bases between them. The CDR3 nucleotides are TGTGCCAGCAGCCACCGACACCCCGGGGAGCTGTTTTTT. Amino acid sequence: CASSHRHPGELFF.

This clone was recorded at least ten times. The genes are TRBV18 and TRBJ2-1; 9 nucleotides match TRBD1. With 5 bases clipped from V and 5 bases from J, the junction kept 7 bases outside the gene matches. The CDR3 length is 15 residues. Per the germline V gene, CDR1 is KGHSH and CDR2 is LQKENI. CDR3 protein: CASSSTGQGNNEQFF. In nucleotides, the CDR3 is TGTGCCAGCTCATCCACGGGACAGGGCAACAATGAGCAGTTCTTC.

This clone was counted ten times or more. V gene TRBV5-6 combines with J gene TRBJ1-2, with 10 bases identical to TRBD1. Germline CDR1 and CDR2: SGHDT and YYEEEE. The CDR3 is 17 residues long. The J segment lost 4 bases and the V segment lost 0 bases, leaving 9 bases of the junction unmatched. CDR3 sequence reads: CASSLVIPGQGRYGYTF. In nucleotides, the CDR3 is TGTGCCAGCAGCTTGGTCATCCCGGGACAGGGGCGCTATGGCTACACCTTC.

V and J are TRBV18 and TRBJ2-3; TRBD2 matches at 10 bases. The junction had 6 bases not matched to a gene; V was cut back by 3 bases and J by 3 bases. The V gene's germline CDR1 is KGHSH and CDR2 LQKENI. This CDR3 is built from 16 residues. In DNA, the CDR3 is TGTGCCAGCTCACCCCGAATACTAGCGGGAACAGATACGCAGTATTTT. It translates to CASSPRILAGTDTQYF.

This clone appeared many times. The chain is built from TRBV28 and TRBJ1-4; D might be TRBD1 (6 bases). CDR1 is MDHEN, CDR2 SYDVKM, per germline. The V end was cut by 3 bases, the J end by 0 bases, with 11 bases between. The CDR3 runs 16 residues. CDR3 coding DNA: TGTGCCAGCAGTTTGTATCAGGGGTCAACTAATGAAAAACTGTTTTTT. As protein: CASSLYQGSTNEKLFF.

Sample share makes this clone medium-sized. The chain combines TRBV4-2 with TRBJ2-1, with D maybe TRBD2 (6 bases). Trimming cost V 1 base and J 4 bases, with 11 bases left between them. Germline V gene sequence: CDR1 LGHNA, CDR2 YNFKEQ. This CDR3 is built from 15 residues. The CDR3 spells CASSQVTGDYNEQFF. The CDR3 DNA reads TGTGCCAGCAGCCAAGTGACGGGGGATTACAATGAGCAGTTCTTC.

This clone was found many times. The rearrangement uses TRBV10-3 and TRBJ2-6; 8 positions agree with TRBD1. CDR1 is ENHRY and CDR2 is SYGVKD in the germline V gene. This CDR3 has 17 amino acids. The V and J ends lost 5 bases and 0 bases, in that order; junction bases with no gene match: 6. This CDR3 is CAISTGQAHSGANVLTF. In DNA form, the CDR3 reads TGTGCCATCAGTACGGGACAGGCGCACTCTGGGGCCAACGTCCTGACTTTC.

The chain links TRBV19 to TRBJ2-5, with 13 bases that match TRBD2. The DNA end lines up better with TRBJ2-7; the J call may be wrong. This CDR3 comprises 15 residues. CDR1 LNHDA and CDR2 SQIVND come from the germline V gene (reference sequence). CDR3 DNA: TGTGCCAGTAGATCACTAGCGGGAGGGCACGACGAGCAGTACTTC. Its protein product is CASRSLAGGHDEQYF.

This clone was detected many times. The chain links TRBV5-4 to TRBJ2-4, with D uncertain. CDR3 length: 14 amino acids. Trimming took off 1 base at V and 4 bases at J, with 9 bases between the two ends. CDR1 is SGHNT and CDR2 is YYREEE in the germline V gene (reference sequence). The CDR3 DNA reads as TGTGCCAGCAGCTTGTGGCAGGAAAAAAACATTCAGTACTTC. Its protein is CASSLWQEKNIQYF.

This clone was counted at least ten times. The chain employs TRBV4-1 and TRBJ2-5, with TRBD2 identical over 14 bases. The V segment lost 3 bases and the J segment 5 bases; nucleotides outside the gene matches: 5. The germline gives CDR1 MGHRA, CDR2 YSYEKL. CDR3 length equals 16 residues. DNA for the CDR3: TGCGCCAGCAGCCAGGGACTAGCGGGAGCCGGGGAGACCCAGTACTTC. This codes for CASSQGLAGAGETQYF.

This clone was recorded at least ten times. The chain joins TRBV9 to TRBJ1-1; possible D gene TRBD1, 6 bases. Germline CDR1 SGDLS, CDR2 YYNGEE. V lost 4 bases to trimming and J lost 0 bases, with 16 bases between them. The CDR3 covers 16 residues. CDR3 nucleotide sequence: TGTGCCAGCAGCCCTCGGGACATCGAGATGAACACTGAAGCTTTCTTT. Amino acid sequence: CASSPRDIEMNTEAFF.

The rearrangement links TRBV27 to TRBJ2-5; D not resolved. The germline CDR1 and CDR2 sequences are MNHEY and SMNVEV (reference sequence). This CDR3 is built from 12 residues. The V gene lost 4 bases and the J gene lost 1 base, with 4 bases spanning the gap. The DNA of the CDR3 is TGTGCCAGCAGTTCCTTCCAAGAGACCCAGTACTTC. Its protein product is CASSSFQETQYF.

This clone was recorded many times. V gene TRBV7-3 combines with J gene TRBJ2-1; D not certain. There are 12 residues in the CDR3. Germline lookup yields CDR1 SGHTA and CDR2 FQGTGA. The V end lost 5 bases, the J end lost 6 bases, and 8 bases lay between the germline ends. CDR3 sequence reads: CASSPTGNEQFF. The DNA of the CDR3 is TGTGCCAGCAGCCCCACCGGCAATGAGCAGTTCTTC.

This clone occurred many times. The chain joins TRBV15 to TRBJ2-1; TRBD2 might be the D (6 bases). There are 12 residues in the CDR3. Trimming cost V 11 bases and J 0 bases, with 8 bases left between them. In germline, CDR1 is LNHNV, CDR2 YYDKDF (reference sequence). The CDR3: CAQEGSYNEQFF. The CDR3 DNA sequence: TGTGCCCAGGAGGGCTCCTACAATGAGCAGTTCTTC.

There are many counts of this clone. The chain combines TRBV28 with TRBJ1-6, with TRBD1 identical over 8 bases. The CDR3 has 13 amino acids. V lost 6 bases, J lost 9 bases, and 4 bases stayed unmatched. Per the germline V gene, CDR1 is MDHEN and CDR2 is SYDVKM. CDR3 region: CASSDRGSSPLHF. CDR3 DNA: TGTGCCAGCAGCGACAGGGGCAGTTCACCCCTCCACTTT.

This clone was counted ten times or more. The V and J genes are TRBV6-5 and TRBJ1-3, with D maybe TRBD1 (6 bases). Trimming stripped 6 bases from V and 3 bases from J, with 12 bases between. The germline V gene has CDR1 MNHEY and CDR2 SVGAGI. This CDR3 spans 14 amino acids. The CDR3 DNA reads TGTGCCAGCAGGACAGGTGGAGATGGAAACACCATATATTTT. It is translated as CASRTGGDGNTIYF.